The 31 T cell receptor beta chains listed next were all sequenced from one sample in a study of beta chain features in type 1 diabetes. Antigen specificity for these receptors is unknown. Findings and caveats of the study: Across all four CD4+ subsets, people with type 1 diabetes showed modestly shorter TCRB CDR3s.

Every isolated RNA sample was fully reverse transcribed, so sequencing captured expressed TCRB transcripts. Assay: immunoSEQ multiplex PCR; the TCRdb copy retains only in-frame clones and omits some. The sample includes 95,000 to 150,000 clones, less than 20% seen only once; the top ten take approximately 2.2%. The source material was central memory CD4+ T cells from blood. Every receptor here comes from a man younger than 45 with type 1 diabetes.

Comments on this clone: It differs at one base from a far larger clone, so likely a read error. This chain uses TRBV29-1 with TRBJ2-7; D remains unclear. V was trimmed by 3 bases and J by 6 bases, leaving 12 bases between them. The germline V gene has CDR1 SQVTM and CDR2 ANQGSEA. The CDR3 is 12 amino acids. The CDR3 loop reads CSVDEVGAEQYF. The CDR3 DNA sequence: TGCAGCGTTGACGAAGTCGGCGCCGAGCAGTACTTC.

This clone was counted at least ten times. The CDR3 sequence is CAISELWGQTGAYNEQFF. DNA for the CDR3: TGTGCCATCAGTGAGCTATGGGGACAAACTGGGGCCTACAATGAGCAGTTCTTC. The chain joins TRBV10-3 to TRBJ2-1, with a tentative D call TRBD1 (6 bases). This CDR3 comprises 18 residues. The ends were cut back, 2 bases at V and 2 bases at J, with 19 bases in the middle. Germline CDR1 and CDR2: ENHRY and SYGVKD.

The sample holds a few counts of this clone. The chain is built from TRBV2 and TRBJ2-1; D gene uncertain. In germline, CDR1 is SNHLY, CDR2 FYNNEI. V lost 2 bases, J lost 5 bases, and 13 bases lay in between. CDR3 length equals 15 residues. The CDR3 sequence is CASSENTLGDNEQFF. The CDR3 DNA is TGTGCCAGCAGTGAAAACACCCTAGGCGACAATGAGCAGTTCTTC. Together with reference TRBV2 and TRBJ2-1, the CDR3 gives the full variable domain: EPEVTQTPSHQVTQMGQEVILRCVPISNHLYFYWYRQILGQKVEFLVSFYNNEISEKSEIFDDQFSVERPDGSNFTLKIRSTKLEDSAMYFCASSENTLGDNEQFFGPGTRLTVL.

The table lists this clone with a few counts. This rearrangement joins TRBV4-3 to TRBJ2-5; tentatively, D is TRBD2 (6 bases). The end of the DNA fits TRBJ2-7 better, so the J call may be wrong. CDR1 and CDR2 from the germline V gene are LGHNA and YSLEER. CDR3 length: 14 amino acids. CDR3 residues: CASSQDPGLYEQYF. CDR3 DNA sequence: TGCGCCAGCAGCCAAGATCCCGGACTATACGAGCAGTACTTC.

V and J are TRBV7-2 and TRBJ1-6; 10 bases are shared with TRBD1. Germline V gene lookup returns CDR1 SGHTA and CDR2 FQGNSA. The J segment lost 10 bases and the V segment lost 3 bases, leaving 6 bases of the junction unmatched. The CDR3 has 15 amino acids. As DNA, the CDR3 is TGTGCCAGCAGCTTCCAGGGGACAGGGGAGTCACCCCTCCACTTT. Encoded protein: CASSFQGTGESPLHF.

The V and J genes are TRBV7-2 and TRBJ2-7, with D possibly matching TRBD1 (6 bases). Trimming cost V 4 bases and J 0 bases, with 13 bases left between them. This CDR3 has 15 amino acids. Germline V gene sequence: CDR1 SGHTA, CDR2 FQGNSA. The CDR3 spells CASSSQDSFSYEQYF. Written as DNA, the CDR3 is TGTGCCAGCAGCTCACAGGACAGTTTCTCCTACGAGCAGTACTTC.

This clone has more than one count but fewer than ten. V is TRBV25-1 and J is TRBJ1-4; 9 nucleotides agree with TRBD1. V was clipped by 4 bases and J by 7 bases; unmatched bases: 7. The germline V gene encodes CDR1 MGHDK and CDR2 SYGVNS. CDR3 size: 15 residues. The CDR3 spells CASSGPGTGFEKLFF. Here the CDR3 DNA reads TGTGCCAGCAGTGGACCAGGGACAGGGTTTGAAAAACTGTTTTTT.

About this clone itself: Other DNA sequences in this specimen translate into the identical CDR3. The chain recombines TRBV7-2 with TRBJ2-5; D is perhaps TRBD2 (6 bases). V was shortened by 1 base and J by 3 bases, with 9 bases between the two germline ends. CDR1 is SGHTA, CDR2 FQGNSA, per germline. CDR3 length: 14 amino acids. CDR3 loop: CASSLVGGKETQYF. The CDR3 bases are TGTGCCAGCAGCTTAGTGGGAGGCAAAGAGACCCAGTACTTC.

J is TRBJ2-1 and V is TRBV25-1; possible D gene TRBD2, 5 bases. The CDR3 totals 14 residues. Trimming took off 1 base at V and 4 bases at J, with 8 bases between the two ends. From germline, CDR1 is MGHDK and CDR2 SYGVNS. This chain's CDR3 is CASSESLVYNEQFF. CDR3 sequence (DNA): TGTGCCAGCAGTGAATCACTAGTTTACAATGAGCAGTTCTTC.

This clone was recorded a few times. This chain links TRBV29-1 with TRBJ2-7; possibly TRBD1 or TRBD2 for D (5 bases each). The CDR3 is 15 amino acids. Trimming took off 4 bases at V and 7 bases at J, with 23 bases between the two ends. Per the germline V gene, CDR1 is SQVTM and CDR2 is ANQGSEA. The DNA for the CDR3 is TGCAGCGTTGGATTGGGGCTAGCCGGGCTCCTTGAGCAGTACTTC. Its translation: CSVGLGLAGLLEQYF.

This clone was detected only a few times. The rearrangement uses TRBV25-1 and TRBJ2-3; 7 nucleotides agree with TRBD2. This CDR3 region has 13 residues. The trim removed 4 bases at V and 2 bases at J, leaving 0 bases unmatched. Germline values: CDR1 MGHDK, CDR2 SYGVNS. The CDR3 region is CASSGLATDTQYF. The CDR3 coding sequence is TGTGCCAGCAGTGGACTAGCCACAGATACGCAGTATTTT.

The rearrangement uses TRBV9 and TRBJ2-1, with D tentatively TRBD1 (5 bases). Germline V gives CDR1 SGDLS, CDR2 YYNGEE. The length of the CDR3 is 12 residues. V was trimmed by 4 bases and J by 7 bases, leaving 9 bases between them. The CDR3 is CASSQRGNEQFF. DNA for the CDR3: TGTGCCAGCAGCCAAAGGGGTAATGAGCAGTTCTTC.

This clone was seen a handful of times. The chain has TRBV18 and TRBJ2-5, with D hard to call. The CDR3 sequence is 15 residues long. CDR1 KGHSH and CDR2 LQKENI come from the germline V gene. V was pared by 3 bases and J by 4 bases, with 15 bases between. The DNA of the CDR3 is TGTGCCAGCTCACCGCTCTTTCGGAACGGAGAGACCCAGTACTTC. Translating gives CASSPLFRNGETQYF.

The J gene is TRBJ2-1, the V gene TRBV7-2; no firm D call. V lost 2 bases and J 0 bases, leaving 8 bases between the germline ends. This CDR3 has 15 residues. Germline V CDR1 and CDR2: SGHTA, FQGNSA. The CDR3, as DNA: TGTGCCAGCAGCTTACAACCCTTCTCCTACAATGAGCAGTTCTTC. Translation: CASSLQPFSYNEQFF. The variable domain in full, completed from reference TRBV7-2 and TRBJ2-1, reads GAGVSQSPSNKVTEKGKDVELRCDPISGHTALYWYRQSLGQGLEFLIYFQGNSAPDKSGLPSDRFSAERTGGSVSTLTIQRTQQEDSAVYLCASSLQPFSYNEQFFGPGTRLTVL.

CDR3 bases: TGCGCCAGCAGCGCCCTTTATCTCCGGGACAGGGGGCAAGAGACCCAGTACTTC. Translating gives CASSALYLRDRGQETQYF. This chain joins TRBV4-1 and TRBJ2-5, with 11 positions matching TRBD1. V gave up 5 bases and J gave up 2 bases; unmatched junction bases: 13. Germline assignment: CDR1 MGHRA and CDR2 YSYEKL. The CDR3 extends over 18 amino acids.

The table lists this clone with a few counts. The chain employs TRBV2 and TRBJ2-7; D not certain. CDR1 is SNHLY, CDR2 FYNNEI, per germline. The CDR3 consists of 11 residues. V lost 4 bases to trimming and J lost 3 bases, with 4 bases between them. In DNA, the CDR3 is TGTGCCAGCAGTGGCTACTACGAGCAGTACTTC. It encodes CASSGYYEQYF.

The V gene is TRBV7-2, the J gene TRBJ2-1; D is perhaps TRBD2 (6 bases). Trimming took off 7 bases at V and 3 bases at J, with 19 bases between the two ends. Germline-derived CDR1 and CDR2 are SGHTA and FQGNSA. The CDR3 is 16 amino acids. CDR3 residues: CASTLNPSEGYNEQFF. Written as DNA, the CDR3 is TGTGCCAGCACCCTTAATCCTAGCGAGGGCTACAATGAGCAGTTCTTC. The whole variable domain, filled in from reference TRBV7-2 and TRBJ2-1, reads GAGVSQSPSNKVTEKGKDVELRCDPISGHTALYWYRQSLGQGLEFLIYFQGNSAPDKSGLPSDRFSAERTGGSVSTLTIQRTQQEDSAVYLCASTLNPSEGYNEQFFGPGTRLTVL.

This clone was counted only a few times. J is TRBJ2-7 and V is TRBV28; D is unclear. The germline V and J ends were trimmed by 8 bases and 3 bases, with 8 bases remaining between them. In germline, CDR1 is MDHEN, CDR2 SYDVKM. The CDR3 consists of 11 residues. CDR3 region: CASGLGYEQYF. DNA of the CDR3: TGTGCCAGCGGATTAGGCTACGAGCAGTACTTC.

This clone came up many times. The genes are TRBV2 and TRBJ2-2, with D hard to call. V lost 6 bases and J 0 bases, leaving 11 bases between the germline ends. Germline V gene lookup returns CDR1 SNHLY and CDR2 FYNNEI. CDR3 size: 15 residues. The chain's CDR3 is CASSLDGTNTGELFF. Written as DNA, the CDR3 is TGTGCCAGCAGCCTAGATGGCACGAACACCGGGGAGCTGTTTTTT. The full variable domain, with the rest looked up from reference TRBV2 and TRBJ2-2, is EPEVTQTPSHQVTQMGQEVILRCVPISNHLYFYWYRQILGQKVEFLVSFYNNEISEKSEIFDDQFSVERPDGSNFTLKIRSTKLEDSAMYFCASSLDGTNTGELFFGEGSRLTVL.

The gene calls are TRBV4-2 and TRBJ2-7; the D gene could be TRBD1 or TRBD2 (5 bases each). Trimming left V 5 bases short and J 6 bases short, with 23 bases between. This CDR3 spans 16 amino acids. In germline, CDR1 is LGHNA, CDR2 YNFKEQ. CDR3 in amino acids: CASSYGVRREKGEQYF. The DNA of the CDR3 is TGTGCCAGCAGCTACGGTGTCCGCAGGGAGAAGGGCGAGCAGTACTTC.

This clone was counted only a few times. The V gene is TRBV30, the J gene TRBJ1-5, with no clear D. The V gene's germline CDR1 is GTSNPN and CDR2 SVGIG (reference sequence). This CDR3 has 15 amino acids. Trimming shortened V by 0 bases and J by 2 bases, and 11 bases separated the two germline ends. CDR3 in amino acids: CAWSVNTGGNQPQHF. In nucleotides, the CDR3 is TGTGCCTGGAGTGTAAATACTGGGGGCAATCAGCCCCAGCATTTT.

This clone was observed a handful of times. V gene TRBV30 combines with J gene TRBJ1-3; D is uncertain. This CDR3 has 13 amino acids. V lost 8 bases, J lost 0 bases, and 11 bases lay in between. CDR1 and CDR2 (germline): GTSNPN, SVGIG (reference sequence). CDR3 amino acids: CAATSVSGNTIYF. The DNA for the CDR3 is TGTGCCGCCACCTCGGTCTCTGGAAACACCATATATTTT.

The rearrangement links TRBV19 to TRBJ2-3; 8 bases line up with TRBD1. With 5 bases clipped from V and 3 bases from J, the junction kept 4 bases outside the gene matches. The CDR3 has 14 residues. Germline values: CDR1 LNHDA, CDR2 SQIVND (reference sequence). The CDR3 sequence is CASSDRGRTDTQYF. The CDR3 region has the DNA TGTGCCAGTAGTGACAGGGGTAGAACAGATACGCAGTATTTT.

V gene TRBV30 combines with J gene TRBJ1-5, with D possibly TRBD1 on 5 matching bases. The V gene's germline CDR1 is GTSNPN and CDR2 SVGIG (reference sequence). The CDR3 contains 14 residues. The germline V and J ends were trimmed by 2 bases and 1 base, with 9 bases remaining between them. The CDR3 here is CAWSSRGSNQPQHF. CDR3 sequence (DNA): TGTGCCTGGAGTTCGAGGGGAAGCAATCAGCCCCAGCATTTT.

The J gene is TRBJ1-2, the V gene TRBV2; D gene ambiguous. The length of the CDR3 is 13 residues. Germline V gene lookup returns CDR1 SNHLY and CDR2 FYNNEI. The V end lost 6 bases, the J end lost 5 bases, and 13 bases lay between the germline ends. CDR3 bases: TGTGCCAGCAGGGATGAGCTCCCTTATGGCTACACCTTC. Translating gives CASRDELPYGYTF. The full variable domain, completed using reference TRBV2 and TRBJ1-2, is EPEVTQTPSHQVTQMGQEVILRCVPISNHLYFYWYRQILGQKVEFLVSFYNNEISEKSEIFDDQFSVERPDGSNFTLKIRSTKLEDSAMYFCASRDELPYGYTFGSGTRLTVV.

The CDR3 nucleotides read TGTGCCAGCAGTCGAGTGAATGAAAAACTGTTTTTT. This encodes CASSRVNEKLFF. The genes are TRBV25-1 and TRBJ1-4; D is uncertain. With 5 bases removed from V and 5 bases from J, the gap between germline ends came to 6 bases. The CDR3 runs to 12 residues. Germline V gives CDR1 MGHDK, CDR2 SYGVNS.

The sample holds a few counts of this clone. This chain joins TRBV4-3 and TRBJ2-5; D could derive from TRBD1 or TRBD2 (6 bases each). This CDR3 spans 16 amino acids. CDR1 is LGHNA and CDR2 is YSLEER in the germline V gene. The V end lost 3 bases, the J end lost 7 bases, and 21 bases lay between the germline ends. In nucleotides, the CDR3 is TGCGCCAGCAGCCAGACCTCCCTACGGGGGCCCCTGACCCAGTACTTC. Amino acid sequence: CASSQTSLRGPLTQYF.

This clone showed up just a few times. The V call is TRBV2, the J call TRBJ2-3, with TRBD2 matching 7 bases. Germline V lookup: CDR1 SNHLY, CDR2 FYNNEI. V dropped 10 bases and J dropped 4; count of bases not matched to a gene: 8. The CDR3 runs 13 residues. The CDR3 DNA reads as TGTGCCACGGGGACTATCAGGGCAGATACGCAGTATTTT. Translated: CATGTIRADTQYF. Complete variable domain (other parts from reference TRBV2 and TRBJ2-3): EPEVTQTPSHQVTQMGQEVILRCVPISNHLYFYWYRQILGQKVEFLVSFYNNEISEKSEIFDDQFSVERPDGSNFTLKIRSTKLEDSAMYFCATGTIRADTQYFGPGTRLTVL.

The rearrangement joins TRBV14 to TRBJ1-1, with D uncertain. The CDR3 has 14 amino acids. Looked up from germline, CDR1 is SGHDN and CDR2 is FVKESK. The V gene lost 5 bases and the J gene lost 0 bases, with 10 bases spanning the gap. CDR3 DNA sequence: TGTGCCAGCAGCGCAGACGCAATGAACACTGAAGCTTTCTTT. Residues: CASSADAMNTEAFF.

V usage is TRBV9 and J usage is TRBJ2-1, with 7 positions matching TRBD1. V trimming: 3 bases; J trimming: 16 bases; junction bases outside the gene matches: 13. The CDR3 is 13 amino acids. CDR1 and CDR2 from the germline V gene are SGDLS and YYNGEE. The DNA for the CDR3 is TGTGCCAGCAGCGCCGATGAGGGGGCGCAAAAATTCTTC. It translates to CASSADEGAQKFF.

This clone was seen at least ten times. The chain joins TRBV6-5 to TRBJ1-2; D remains unclear. Germline V gene lookup returns CDR1 MNHEY and CDR2 SVGAGI. This CDR3 is built from 13 residues. V was shortened by 7 bases and J by 7 bases, with 16 bases between the two germline ends. This CDR3 reads CASTSLSRGGYTF. CDR3 in DNA: TGTGCCAGCACCTCCCTATCCCGGGGTGGCTACACCTTC.